Below are 31 T cell receptor beta chains sequenced from a single sample in a study of radiotherapy plus CTLA-4 blockade in lung cancer. Assay: immunoSEQ multiplex PCR; the TCRdb copy retains only in-frame clones and omits some. The sample shows tens of thousands of clones, around four fifths of them seen only once. This specimen was peripheral blood, taken from a patient treated with radiotherapy plus ipilimumab. These receptors all stem from a human donor with non-small cell lung cancer who had a complete response to radiotherapy plus ipilimumab.

This chain connects TRBV5-1 to TRBJ2-5; TRBD1 aligns across 7 bases. This CDR3 is 14 amino acids long. In germline, CDR1 is SGHRS, CDR2 YFSETQ. J gave up 5 bases and V 4 bases, and 8 bases lay outside the gene matches. For the CDR3, the DNA is TGCGCCAGCAGCCCAGGGACAGAGGGGGAGACCCAGTACTTC. Amino acid sequence: CASSPGTEGETQYF. Full variable domain (outside the CDR3, taken from reference TRBV5-1 and TRBJ2-5): KAGVTQTPRYLIKTRGQQVTLSCSPISGHRSVSWYQQTPGQGLQFLFEYFSETQRNKGNFPGRFSGRQFSNSRSEMNVSTLELGDSALYLCASSPGTEGETQYFGPGTRLLVL.

V gene TRBV28 combines with J gene TRBJ2-3; D unresolved. Per germline, CDR1 MDHEN and CDR2 SYDVKM. This CDR3 has 14 residues. V was pared by 6 bases and J by 1 base, with 11 bases between. CDR3 coding DNA: TGTGCCAGCAGCCCACAATCAGGCACAGATACGCAGTATTTT. Encoded protein: CASSPQSGTDTQYF.

This clone came up once. The chain carries TRBV11-2 and TRBJ1-3, with D unclear. This CDR3 has 15 residues. In germline, CDR1 is SGHAT, CDR2 FQNNGV. Trimming removed 0 bases at V and 0 bases at J, with 6 bases between. Here the CDR3 DNA reads TGTGCCAGCAGCTTAGACGGGTTCTCTGGAAACACCATATATTTT. This codes for CASSLDGFSGNTIYF.

This clone was seen a few times. Here the CDR3 reads CASSANPGQGTEAFF. The CDR3 DNA follows: TGTGCCAGCAGCGCCAATCCGGGGCAGGGCACTGAAGCTTTCTTT. This chain joins TRBV9 and TRBJ1-1, with D possibly matching TRBD1 (5 bases). The CDR3 is 15 amino acids. V was trimmed by 3 bases and J by 4 bases, leaving 16 bases between them. The germline CDR1 and CDR2 sequences are SGDLS and YYNGEE.

The chain combines TRBV27 with TRBJ2-7; 9 nucleotides agree with TRBD2. Germline CDR1 reads MNHEY; CDR2 reads SMNVEV (reference sequence). V gave up 5 bases and J gave up 1 base; unmatched junction bases: 9. This CDR3 has 16 amino acids. The CDR3, as DNA: TGTGCCAGCAGTCCAACCTCGGGACTAGCTTCCTACGAGCAGTACTTC. Amino acids: CASSPTSGLASYEQYF.

There are a few counts of this clone. The chain combines TRBV4-3 with TRBJ2-7; D uncertain. V shed 0 bases and J shed 5 bases, with 8 bases lying between them. Germline V gene data show CDR1 as LGHNA and CDR2 as YSLEER. This CDR3 is built from 13 residues. Here the CDR3 DNA reads TGCGCCAGCAGCCAAGATTTTGGGGACGAGCAGTACTTC. It translates to CASSQDFGDEQYF.

The rearrangement uses TRBV11-2 and TRBJ2-5; TRBD2 matches at 10 bases. The germline V gene encodes CDR1 SGHAT and CDR2 FQNNGV. With 5 bases clipped from V and 5 bases from J, the junction kept 11 bases outside the gene matches. This CDR3 has 16 amino acids. The CDR3 sequence is CASSPWASGSGETQYF. DNA for the CDR3: TGTGCCAGCAGCCCATGGGCTAGCGGGAGCGGGGAGACCCAGTACTTC.

The rearrangement joins TRBV30 to TRBJ1-1; TRBD1 matches at 8 bases. The length of the CDR3 is 14 residues. Germline-derived CDR1 and CDR2 are GTSNPN and SVGIG (reference sequence). Trimming removed 0 bases from V and 7 bases from J; junction bases left unmatched: 7. The CDR3 DNA is TGTGCCTGGAGTGTAGGACCAGGACAGGGTGAAGCTTTCTTT. Its protein is CAWSVGPGQGEAFF.

The CDR3 is CAWSGNRAAEKLFF. In DNA, the CDR3 is TGTGCCTGGAGTGGGAACAGGGCGGCGGAAAAACTGTTTTTT. The V call is TRBV30, the J call TRBJ1-4; possibly TRBD1 for D (6 bases). V was shortened by 1 base and J by 8 bases, with 14 bases between the two germline ends. The CDR3 has 14 residues. Germline V CDR1 and CDR2: GTSNPN, SVGIG (reference sequence). The full variable domain, rest sourced from reference TRBV30 and TRBJ1-4, is SQTIHQWPATLVQPVGSPLSLECTVEGTSNPNLYWYRQAAGRGLQLLFYSVGIGQISSEVPQNLSASRPQDRQFILSSKKLLLSDSGFYLCAWSGNRAAEKLFFGSGTQLSVL.

The chain links TRBV4-3 to TRBJ2-2, with 9 bases fitting TRBD1. In germline, CDR1 is LGHNA, CDR2 YSLEER. The CDR3 runs to 16 residues. The V gene end was trimmed by 3 bases and the J gene end by 1 base; junction bases not matched to a gene: 3. CDR3 sequence reads: CASSHGQGLNTGELFF. The CDR3 region has the DNA TGCGCCAGCAGCCATGGACAGGGGCTGAACACCGGGGAGCTGTTTTTT.

The V and J genes are TRBV10-3 and TRBJ2-1; 7 nucleotides align to TRBD1. J lost 0 bases, V lost 10 bases, and 6 bases had no gene match. Looked up from germline, CDR1 is ENHRY and CDR2 is SYGVKD. CDR3 length: 14 amino acids. CDR3 nucleotides: TGTGCCACACAGGGACAGTCCTCCTACAATGAGCAGTTCTTC. Translation: CATQGQSSYNEQFF.

This clone was observed a single time. CDR3 in DNA: TGTGCCAGCAGTTATTGGGGTACAAACAATGAGCAGTTCTTC. Its translation: CASSYWGTNNEQFF. The V and J genes are TRBV6-5 and TRBJ2-1; D is unresolved. V dropped 3 bases and J dropped 5 bases, with 11 bases sitting between them. The V gene's germline CDR1 is MNHEY and CDR2 SVGAGI. CDR3 length: 14 residues.

The genes are TRBV5-4 and TRBJ1-2, with 7 bases that match TRBD1. In germline, CDR1 is SGHNT, CDR2 YYREEE (reference sequence). With V trimmed by 0 bases and J by 2 bases, 7 bases remained unmatched. The CDR3 runs 16 residues. In nucleotides, the CDR3 is TGTGCCAGCAGCTTGGGCGTGGGGGACAGCAACTATGGCTACACCTTC. Protein product: CASSLGVGDSNYGYTF.

The V gene is TRBV6-1, the J gene TRBJ2-1; no reliable D call. V was cut by 5 bases and J by 5 bases, with 13 bases left in between. The CDR3 extends over 14 amino acids. Per germline, CDR1 MNHNS and CDR2 SASEGT. The CDR3 loop is CASSPGLPDNEQFF. The CDR3 bases are TGTGCCAGCAGTCCGGGCCTACCGGACAATGAGCAGTTCTTC.

The genes are TRBV7-9 and TRBJ1-6, with a tentative D call TRBD1 (5 bases). V lost 1 base to trimming and J lost 9 bases, with 22 bases between them. The CDR3 is 18 amino acids. CDR1 SEHNR and CDR2 FQNEAQ come from the germline V gene (reference sequence). As DNA, the CDR3 is TGTGCCAGCAGCTTAGAGGGTGGCGCGCCATTAACAGGTTCACCCCTCCACTTT. Translated: CASSLEGGAPLTGSPLHF.

Here the CDR3 reads CASSRTPGTADPSGNTIYF. CDR3 nucleotide sequence: TGTGCCAGTAGCCGGACGCCCGGGACCGCAGACCCCTCTGGAAACACCATATATTTT. The chain employs TRBV19 and TRBJ1-3; tentatively, D is TRBD1 (5 bases). CDR1 LNHDA and CDR2 SQIVND come from the germline V gene (reference sequence). The ends were cut back, 6 bases at V and 0 bases at J, with 24 bases in the middle. The CDR3 is 19 residues long.

CDR3 nucleotides: TGTGCCAGCAGTGACAGGGGCCATAGCACAGATACGCAGTATTTT. It codes for CASSDRGHSTDTQYF. This rearrangement joins TRBV2 to TRBJ2-3, with D perhaps TRBD1 (6 bases). From germline, CDR1 is SNHLY and CDR2 FYNNEI. The CDR3 is made up of 15 amino acids. The germline V and J ends were trimmed by 3 bases and 0 bases, with 10 bases remaining between them.

The chain combines TRBV7-9 with TRBJ2-1; D is uncertain. CDR1 is SEHNR and CDR2 is FQNEAQ in the germline V gene (reference sequence). Trimming stripped 1 base from V and 8 bases from J, with 9 bases between. CDR3 length equals 13 residues. CDR3 in amino acids: CASSLVTRDEQFF. CDR3 in DNA: TGTGCCAGCAGCTTAGTAACAAGGGATGAGCAGTTCTTC.

The V and J genes are TRBV11-3 and TRBJ2-1; 8 nucleotides line up with TRBD2. Trimming cost V 4 bases and J 9 bases; bases outside gene matches: 11. CDR3 length: 15 amino acids. Germline lookup yields CDR1 SGHNT and CDR2 YENEEA. The CDR3 region has the DNA TGTGCCAGCAGCTCCTCGGGACTAGGGGCGCGTGAGCAGTTCTTC. Translation gives CASSSSGLGAREQFF.

The chain joins TRBV30 to TRBJ2-1; 8 bases are a match to TRBD1. This CDR3 is built from 17 residues. J gave up 6 bases and V 2 bases, and 15 bases lay outside the gene matches. Germline V lookup: CDR1 GTSNPN, CDR2 SVGIG (reference sequence). CDR3 in amino acids: CAWSLRGRVFTVNEQFF. CDR3 coding DNA: TGTGCCTGGAGTCTCAGGGGGCGAGTCTTTACAGTCAATGAGCAGTTCTTC.

The chain combines TRBV21-1 with TRBJ2-1; no DNA check was done on the table's D call, TRBD1. TRBV21-1 is labeled a pseudogene. CDR3 length: 16 amino acids. The CDR3 DNA sequence: TGTGCCAGCAGCAAAAAAGTGGCAGGGCCAAACAATGAGCAGTTCTTC. The encoded protein is CASSKKVAGPNNEQFF.

The CDR3 DNA is TGTGCCAGCAGCTTAGGAGACTCCAGGCCCCAGCATTTT. It is translated as CASSLGDSRPQHF. This chain links TRBV7-2 with TRBJ1-5; D is uncertain. CDR3 size: 13 residues. V lost 1 base, J lost 9 bases, and 10 bases lay in between. CDR1 and CDR2 from the germline V gene are SGHTA and FQGNSA. The complete variable domain, with remaining parts taken from reference TRBV7-2 and TRBJ1-5, reads GAGVSQSPSNKVTEKGKDVELRCDPISGHTALYWYRQSLGQGLEFLIYFQGNSAPDKSGLPSDRFSAERTGGSVSTLTIQRTQQEDSAVYLCASSLGDSRPQHFGDGTRLSIL.

The chain is built from TRBV15 and TRBJ2-2, with D hard to call. The CDR3 has 12 residues. Germline V gene data show CDR1 as LNHNV and CDR2 as YYDKDF (reference sequence). The ends were cut back, 5 bases at V and 8 bases at J, with 9 bases in the middle. Here the CDR3 reads CATSAILGELFF. The CDR3 DNA is TGTGCCACCAGCGCCATTTTAGGGGAGCTGTTTTTT. The full variable domain, in which reference TRBV15 and TRBJ2-2 provide the parts outside the CDR3, is DAMVIQNPRYQVTQFGKPVTLSCSQTLNHNVMYWYQQKSSQAPKLLFHYYDKDFNNEADTPDNFQSRRPNTSFCFLDIRSPGLGDTAMYLCATSAILGELFFGEGSRLTVL.

The chain employs TRBV10-3 and TRBJ2-1, with D unclear. In germline, CDR1 is ENHRY, CDR2 SYGVKD. Trimming shortened V by 4 bases and J by 5 bases, and 6 bases separated the two germline ends. This CDR3 has 12 amino acids. The CDR3 nucleotides are TGTGCCATCAGTGGCAATAACAATGAGCAGTTCTTC. Its protein is CAISGNNNEQFF.

The rearrangement uses TRBV7-9 and TRBJ2-6; weak D call: TRBD2 (5 bases). This CDR3 has 16 amino acids. Germline CDR1 reads SEHNR; CDR2 reads FQNEAQ (reference sequence). V was cut by 6 bases and J by 0 bases, with 12 bases left in between. DNA of the CDR3: TGTGCCAGCAGTCCCGCGGGTCTCTCTGGGGCCAACGTCCTGACTTTC. Its translation is CASSPAGLSGANVLTF.

In DNA, the CDR3 is TGTGCCAGCAGCGCGGCGGGAGGGGGCACAGATACGCAGTATTTT. The encoded protein is CASSAAGGGTDTQYF. V gene TRBV9 combines with J gene TRBJ2-3, with 9 bases matching TRBD2. The V gene's germline CDR1 is SGDLS and CDR2 YYNGEE. CDR3 length: 15 residues. Trimming at V came to 3 bases and at J to 1 base, leaving 3 bases not matched to a gene.

This clone was observed a single time. The CDR3 coding sequence is TGTGCCAGCTCACCACTAAGGCGACTTCACACAGATACGCAGTATTTT. Translating it yields CASSPLRRLHTDTQYF. This rearrangement joins TRBV18 to TRBJ2-3; D call uncertain. The CDR3 sequence is 16 residues long. In germline, CDR1 is KGHSH, CDR2 LQKENI. V was pared by 1 base and J by 2 bases, with 13 bases between.

The chain uses TRBV9 and TRBJ2-5; the D gene is possibly TRBD2 (6 bases). The J call may be mistaken, given a closer DNA end match to TRBJ2-7. The CDR3 is made up of 13 amino acids. The germline V gene has CDR1 SGDLS and CDR2 YYNGEE. This CDR3 is CASSVAGGGEQYF. DNA for the CDR3: TGTGCCAGCAGCGTAGCCGGGGGAGGCGAGCAGTACTTC.

V gene TRBV15 combines with J gene TRBJ1-1; D may be TRBD1 (6 bases). The CDR3 loop spans 17 amino acids. The V and J ends lost 2 bases and 1 base respectively, with 17 bases between them. Germline CDR1 and CDR2: LNHNV and YYDKDF (reference sequence). The CDR3 region is CATSRSYSDRGNTEAFF. DNA of the CDR3: TGTGCCACCAGCAGATCATATTCGGACAGAGGGAACACTGAAGCTTTCTTT.

This clone occurred a few times. The CDR3 region is CASSLGSGSGNTIYF. The CDR3 DNA reads TGTGCCAGCAGCTTGGGGTCAGGTTCTGGAAACACCATATATTTT. This chain uses TRBV5-4 with TRBJ1-3, with no clear D. V was pared by 0 bases and J by 1 base, with 8 bases between. The CDR3 is made up of 15 amino acids. Germline lookup yields CDR1 SGHNT and CDR2 YYREEE (reference sequence).

The chain carries TRBV4-1 and TRBJ2-7; D unresolved. Germline CDR1 MGHRA, CDR2 YSYEKL. Trimming took 3 bases from V and 3 from J, leaving 9 bases between them. The CDR3 sequence is 13 residues long. For the CDR3, the DNA is TGCGCCAGCAGCCAGGTACTGGGCTACGAGCAGTACGTC. Translation: CASSQVLGYEQYV.